A selection of T cell receptor beta chains follows, all from one sample in a study of T cell repertoires in ileal Crohn's disease. Measured with immunoSEQ multiplex PCR; TCRdb has only the in-frame clones, and not every one. Among about 12,000 clones listed, 78% were seen once. Source material: ileal tissue. The receptors were sampled from an adult with Crohn's disease. Both conserved end residues are part of each CDR3. The order of the fields is clone size, J gene, V gene, D gene, CDR3 DNA, CDR3 protein. The D gene is left open where the match is weak. The listing skips clone size in some rows; elsewhere it reads once, few, many or a size class.

>.|TRBJ2-5|TRBV6-1|.
TGTGCCAGCAGCCGAGGCAGGGATGTGGAGACCCAGTACTTC
CASSRGRDVETQYF
>.|TRBJ1-2|TRBV5-1|TRBD1
TGCGCCAGCAGCTCTCGGGACAGGGACTGGAGGGAGAAGGGCTACACCTTC
CASSSRDRDWREKGYTF
>once|TRBJ1-1|TRBV7-3|.
TGTGCCAGCAGCTTAAACGGACTAAACACTGAAGCTTTCTTT
CASSLNGLNTEAFF
>.|TRBJ2-7|TRBV30|TRBD2
TGTGCCTGGAGCCCTAGCGGGAATACCTACGAGCAGTACTTC
CAWSPSGNTYEQYF
>.|TRBJ2-1|TRBV10-1|TRBD2
TGCGCCAGCAGTGACTCTAGCGGGAGGGCCCGTGAGCAGTTCTTC
CASSDSSGRAREQFF
>.|TRBJ2-1|TRBV6-1|TRBD2
TGTGCCAGCAGTGCCGCACCTCTAGCGGGAGGGAACAATGAGCAGTTCTTC
CASSAAPLAGGNNEQFF
>.|TRBJ2-1|TRBV19|TRBD2
TGTGCCAGTAGTCTGCTGGGGACTAGCGGGAGTAATGAGCAGTTCTTC
CASSLLGTSGSNEQFF
>.|TRBJ1-1|TRBV6-5|TRBD1
TGTGCCAGCATCGGACAGGGATTAACTGAAGCTTTCTTT
CASIGQGLTEAFF
>once|TRBJ1-5|TRBV2|.
TGTGCCAGCACCCTTACAGGGAGCAATCAGCCCCAGCATTTT
CASTLTGSNQPQHF
>.|TRBJ1-1|TRBV5-1|.
TGCGCCAGCAGCCCAGGAGGGGACACTGAAGCTTTCTTT
CASSPGGDTEAFF
>.|TRBJ1-3|TRBV11-3|.
TGTGCCAGCAGCTTGCCGTTGATGGGGCGCCTCTCTGGAAACACCATATATTTT
CASSLPLMGRLSGNTIYF
>.|TRBJ2-5|TRBV5-1|TRBD2
TGCGCCAGCAGGTTTGGACTAGCGGGAGGGGTAGAGACCCAGTACTTC
CASRFGLAGGVETQYF
>.|TRBJ1-1|TRBV5-1|TRBD1
TGCGCCAGCAGCTTGGGGACAGGGAACACTGAAGCTTTCTTT
CASSLGTGNTEAFF
>.|TRBJ1-2|TRBV20-1|TRBD1
TGCAGTGGAAGGACAGGCCATGGCTACACCTTC
CSGRTGHGYTF
>.|TRBJ2-6|TRBV7-3|.
TGTGCCAGCAGCTCAGTCCAATCTGGGGCCAACGTCCTGACTTTC
CASSSVQSGANVLTF
>.|TRBJ1-4|TRBV25-1|.
TGTGCCAGCAGTGAGGGGAGAGGAGGAGATAATGAAAAACTGTTTTTT
CASSEGRGGDNEKLFF
>few|TRBJ2-3|TRBV6-1|TRBD2
TGTGCCAGCAGTTTACTAGCGGGGGGGCCAGATACGCAGTATTTT
CASSLLAGGPDTQYF
>.|TRBJ2-3|TRBV6-6|TRBD2
TGTGCCGGCGGACTAGCGGGAGAAGGTACGCAGTATTTT
CAGGLAGEGTQYF
>.|TRBJ1-2|TRBV14|.
TGTGCCAGCAGCCAAGAAAGTAGCTTGGCAGGGGAAACCTATGGCTACACCTTC
CASSQESSLAGETYGYTF
>.|TRBJ2-5|TRBV14|.
TGTGCCAGCAGCCAAGCCCTCCGAGAGACCCAGTACTTC
CASSQALRETQYF
>.|TRBJ2-7|TRBV19|.
TGTGCCAGTAGTCCCAGAGGCAGGGTCTTTGAGCAGTACTTC
CASSPRGRVFEQYF
>.|TRBJ2-3|TRBV6-4|TRBD2
TGTGCCAGCAGTGAGCGGGGGGGCACAGATACGCAGTATTTT
CASSERGGTDTQYF
>few|TRBJ2-1|TRBV18|TRBD2
TGTGCCAGCTCACCACGGACTAGCGGAGACAATGAGCAGTTCTTC
CASSPRTSGDNEQFF
>few|TRBJ2-1|TRBV11-3|TRBD2
TGTGCCAGCAGCTTGAGCGGGGCAAGGAATGAGCAGTTCTTC
CASSLSGARNEQFF
>.|TRBJ2-7|TRBV6-1|TRBD1
TGTGCCAGCAATCGACCGGGACAGGCGAAATACGAGCAGTACTTC
CASNRPGQAKYEQYF
>.|TRBJ2-1|TRBV5-6|TRBD2
TGTGCCAGCAGCTCCTTCACTAGCGGGAAAATAAATGAGCAGTTCTTC
CASSSFTSGKINEQFF
>.|TRBJ1-2|TRBV25-1|.
TGTGCCAGCAGCCCAGGATTGGGCTATGGCTACACCTTC
CASSPGLGYGYTF
>.|TRBJ2-3|TRBV14|.
TGTGCCAGCAGCCAAGACAGGGGAGGGGATACGCAGTATTTT
CASSQDRGGDTQYF
>.|TRBJ1-6|TRBV10-1|.
TGCGCCAGCAGTGAATCAGGGGAAGCTTCACCCCTCCACTTT
CASSESGEASPLHF
>.|TRBJ1-2|TRBV6-5|TRBD1
TGTGCCAGCAGTCCGACAGGGAATGGCTACACCTTC
CASSPTGNGYTF
>.|TRBJ2-1|TRBV9|TRBD2
TGTGCCAGCAGCGCCCGATGGACTAGCGGCTCCAATGAGCAGTTCTTC
CASSARWTSGSNEQFF
>.|TRBJ1-1|TRBV5-5|.
TGTGCCAGCAGCTTGTCCAGGAACACTGAAGCTTTCTTT
CASSLSRNTEAFF
>.|TRBJ1-5|TRBV18|.
TGTGCCAGCTCGGACACGTATAGCAATCAGCCCCAGCATTTT
CASSDTYSNQPQHF
>.|TRBJ2-7|TRBV12-2|.
TGTGCAAGTCGCAACGAAGAGTCCTACGAGCAGTACTTC
CASRNEESYEQYF
>.|TRBJ1-5|TRBV10-2|TRBD1
TGCGCCGGGGGACAGGGGGACCAGCCCCAGCATTTT
CAGGQGDQPQHF
>.|TRBJ2-5|TRBV5-5|TRBD2
TGTGCCAGCAGCTTGGCCTCGGGGGGGGGTCAAGAGACCCAGTACTTC
CASSLASGGGQETQYF
>.|TRBJ2-7|TRBV19|.
TGTGCCAGTAGTTACACAATCGCATACGAGCAGTACTTC
CASSYTIAYEQYF
>.|TRBJ2-7|TRBV30|.
TGTGCCTCCAAGGGGGTAAGAAACGAGCAGTACTTC
CASKGVRNEQYF
>.|TRBJ2-5|TRBV23-1|TRBD2
TGCGCCAGCAGTCAAATCGGGGGGGTCCACCAAGAGACCCAGTACTTC
CASSQIGGVHQETQYF
>.|TRBJ2-6|TRBV11-2|.
TGTGCCAGCAGCTCTACGGGGGGGGCCAACGTCCTGACTTTC
CASSSTGGANVLTF
>few|TRBJ1-1|TRBV19|TRBD1
TGTGCCAGTAGTATAAAAGGCAGGGGGCAGAGGTGGACTGAAGCTTTCTTT
CASSIKGRGQRWTEAFF
>.|TRBJ1-2|TRBV4-1|.
TGCGCCAGCAGCCAAGATTCTCTCGACAGCCACTTTAACTATGGCTACACCTTC
CASSQDSLDSHFNYGYTF
>.|TRBJ2-2|TRBV7-7|TRBD2
TGTGCCAGCAGCCCCACTAGCGGGAGCACCGGGGAGCTGTTTTTT
CASSPTSGSTGELFF
>.|TRBJ2-3|TRBV19|.
TGTGCCAGTAGCACGGGGGCAGATACGCAGTATTTT
CASSTGADTQYF